Each of the 18 T cell receptor delta chains below was sequenced from the same sample in a study of delta chains in infants with herpesvirus infections. PBMC RNA was reverse transcribed using gamma-chain- and delta-chain-specific primers. TCRdb fed the RT-PCR reads into CATT to redo clone calling. The data contain roughly 240 delta-chain clones, about 15% of them singletons. The sample in question was peripheral blood, obtained at time point 1 of longitudinal follow-up. These receptors all stem from a human donor who was a Ugandan infant, either HIV-exposed or HIV-unexposed (not recorded which).

Concerning this clone: A read error likely explains this, since a far larger clone differs by one base. The chain recombines TRDV2 with TRDJ3; 9 bases fit TRDD3. No J gene was available from TCRdb, and it was assigned here by a germline match of the DNA. With V trimmed by 0 bases and J by 0 bases, 5 bases remained unmatched. Germline-derived CDR1 and CDR2 are GEAIGNYY and EKD. CDR3 length: 19 residues. The CDR3: CACDTWGIFLSWDTRQMFF. The CDR3 bases are TGTGCCTGTGACACCTGGGGGATATTCCTCTCCTGGGACACCCGACAGATGTTTTTC.

Turning to this clone: A read error is likely here: a far larger clone is one base away. The chain is built from TRDV2 and TRDJ3; the match to TRDD3 covers 13 bases. With 8 bases clipped from V and 0 bases from J, the junction kept 21 bases outside the gene matches. Germline loops: CDR1 GEAIGNYY, CDR2 EKD. The CDR3 length is 23 residues. The DNA of the CDR3 is TGTGCCTCTATTTCCTACCACCCACTGGGGGATACGGGAAGCTCCTGGGACACCCGACAGATGTTTTTC. Its translation: CASISYHPLGDTGSSWDTRQMFF.

A few counts support this clone. This sequence may be a read error, since a much larger clone differs from it by one base. The V and J genes are TRDV1 and TRDJ1; D possibly corresponds to TRDD2 (6 bases). The CDR3 spans 19 residues. Germline CDR1 and CDR2: TSWWSYY and QGS. This chain's CDR3 is CAIGERRFLLRWVCDKLIF. CDR3 in DNA: TGTGCTATTGGGGAACGAAGATTCCTCCTACGATGGGTATGCGATAAACTCATCTTT.

In this sample, this clone is large (0.1 to 1%). V gene TRDV3 combines with J gene TRDJ3; tentatively, D is TRDD2 or TRDD3 (5 bases each). The V and J ends lost 3 bases and 0 bases respectively, with 21 bases between them. Germline V gives CDR1 TVYSNPD, CDR2 GDNSRS (reference sequence). The CDR3 length is 19 residues. CDR3 amino acids: CAFLLLGDGSSWDTRQMFF. The CDR3 nucleotides read TGTGCCTTCCTACTTCTCGGGGACGGTAGCTCCTGGGACACCCGACAGATGTTTTTC. Combining the CDR3 with reference TRDV3 and TRDJ3 gives the whole variable domain CDKVTQSSPDQTVASGSEVVLLCTYDTVYSNPDLFWYRIRPDYSFQFVFYGDNSRSEGADFTQGRFSVKHILTQKAFHLVISPVRTEDSATYYCAFLLLGDGSSWDTRQMFFGTGIKLFVEP.

This clone was recorded a few times. With a far larger clone one base away, a read error is the likely cause. This same CDR3 is encoded by further DNA sequences in the sample. This chain connects TRAV29/DV5 to TRDJ1; no definite D call. This CDR3 contains 18 residues. The V gene's germline CDR1 is NSMFDY and CDR2 ISSIKDK. The CDR3 region is CAAITSQASRIYTDKLIF. DNA for the CDR3: TGTGCAGCAATCACCTCACAAGCTAGCCGAATATACACCGATAAACTCATCTTC.

This clone was seen a handful of times. With a much larger clone just one base away, this may be a read error. The chain couples TRDV1 to TRDJ1; 9 bases fit TRDD2. Germline CDR1 TSWWSYY, CDR2 QGS. The CDR3 length is 19 residues. For the CDR3, the DNA is TGTGCTCTTGGGCAGGCCTTCCTACGCAGGGGGCCCAACACCGGTAAACTCATCTTT. It translates to CALGQAFLRRGPNTGKLIF.

The chain employs TRDV2 and TRDJ1; 12 nucleotides agree with TRDD3. Here the J gene was assigned by germline matching of the DNA, as TCRdb has none. This CDR3 has 23 residues. V lost 5 bases to trimming and J lost 3 bases; unmatched junction nucleotides: 30. The germline V gene has CDR1 GEAIGNYY and CDR2 EKD. CDR3 sequence reads: CACAPPSSPHVLGDTLPADKLIF. The CDR3 region has the DNA TGTGCCTGTGCCCCGCCTTCCTCCCCTCACGTACTGGGGGATACCCTTCCAGCCGATAAACTCATCTTT.

Remarks on this clone: With a far larger clone one base away, a read error is the likely cause. The V and J genes are TRAV29/DV5 and TRDJ1, with unresolved D. V was trimmed by 3 bases and J by 0 bases, leaving 24 bases between them. CDR1 and CDR2 (germline): NSMFDY, ISSIKDK. This CDR3 has 18 residues. CDR3 sequence: CAAIASQASRIYTDKLIF. The CDR3 nucleotides read TGTGCAGCAATCGCCTCACAAGCTAGCCGAATATACACCGATAAACTCATCTTT.

This clone came up a few times. A much more abundant neighbour one base away suggests this may be a read error. Other DNA sequences in this sample translate to the same CDR3. The chain carries TRDV1 and TRDJ1, with 11 bases lining up with TRDD3. The CDR3 consists of 26 residues. V gave up 4 bases and J gave up 2 bases; unmatched junction bases: 36. Germline assignment: CDR1 TSWWSYY and CDR2 QGS. The DNA for the CDR3 is TGTGCTCTTGGGGCCCCCCCTTCATACCCCAGTCGCCTGGGGGATACAGGGGATAGGAGGACCGATAAACTCATCTTT. Translation: CALGAPPSYPSRLGDTGDRRTDKLIF.

Remarks on this clone: Its ends do not fully match the called genes, so a read error is possible. The chain is built from TRDV1 and TRDJ1, with TRDD3 identical over 8 bases. Germline V gene lookup returns CDR1 TSWWSYY and CDR2 QGS. The CDR3 runs 20 residues. The CDR3 DNA sequence: TGTGCTCTTGGAGAACCACCCCCCCCTTCTGTACTGGGGGACACCGATAAACTCATCTTT. It translates to CALGEPPPPSVLGDTDKLIF.

This clone was seen a handful of times. A far larger clone lies a single base away; this is likely a read error. This chain links TRAV38-2/DV8 with TRDJ2; TRDD3 matches at 13 bases. Losses at the gene ends were 0 bases for V and 4 bases for J; bases not matched to a gene: 12. Germline-derived CDR1 and CDR2 are TSESDYY and QEAYKQQN. CDR3 size: 20 residues. The CDR3 DNA is TGTGCTTATAGGAGCGCGACCTCTCCGACTGGGGGATACGAGACAGCACAACTCTTCTTT. It codes for CAYRSATSPTGGYETAQLFF.

Comment on this clone: This likely traces to a read error, being one base from a far larger clone. This rearrangement joins TRDV1 to TRDJ1; D possibly corresponds to TRDD3 (5 bases). CDR3 size: 20 residues. The germline gives CDR1 TSWWSYY, CDR2 QGS. The CDR3 DNA follows: TGTGCTCTTGGGGAACCAGCAGTTTCCCGTGTTTGGGGTTACACCAATAAACTCATCTTT. Its protein is CALGEPAVSRVWGYTNKLIF.

This clone has only a few counts. The likely explanation is a read error, given a far larger clone one base away. The chain is built from TRDV1 and TRDJ1, with TRDD3 as a possible D gene (6 bases). This CDR3 spans 15 amino acids. Germline-derived CDR1 and CDR2 are TSWWSYY and QGS. The CDR3 is CALGELGGYTAKLIF. Here the CDR3 DNA reads TGTGCTCTTGGGGAACTTGGGGGCTACACCGCTAAACTCATCTTT.

This clone was found a few times. A much larger clonotype is one base distant, so this may be a read error. The CDR3 sequence is CACDRGEGNSQDKLFF. The CDR3 DNA reads as TGTGCCTGTGACAGAGGGGAAGGTAACTCCCAGGATAAACTCTTCTTT. The chain recombines TRDV2 with TRDJ2; maybe TRDD3 (5 bases). The CDR3 is made up of 16 amino acids. V was clipped by 2 bases and J by 12 bases, with 24 bases between them. CDR1 GEAIGNYY and CDR2 EKD come from the germline V gene.

Points on this clone: This probably arose from a read error, given a far larger clone one base away. The chain has TRDV2 and TRDJ1; tentatively, D is TRDD3 (10 bases). TCRdb is silent on the J gene; assignment here came from matching the DNA to germline. The germline V gene has CDR1 GEAIGNYY and CDR2 EKD. Trimming cost V 3 bases and J 3 bases, with 40 bases left between them. The CDR3 extends over 23 amino acids. The chain's CDR3 is CACDPPSYPHVLGDPLPADKLIF. The CDR3 DNA follows: TGTGCCTGTGACCCGCCTTCCTACCCTCACGTACTGGGGGATCCCCTTCCAGCCGATAAACTCATCTTT.

On this clone: This likely came from a read error, as a far larger clone is one base away. Other DNA sequences in this sample translate to the same CDR3. The chain joins TRDV2 to TRDJ3, with 10 nucleotides matching TRDD3. Assignment of the J gene here rests on matching the DNA to germline, because TCRdb gives none. The CDR3 is made up of 22 amino acids. Germline CDR1 GEAIGNYY, CDR2 EKD. V was pared by 0 bases and J by 0 bases, with 13 bases of the junction left unmatched. The CDR3 protein is CACDTAGGGYAPSSWDTRQMFF. The CDR3 DNA is TGTGCCTGTGACACCGCGGGAGGGGGATACGCTCCTAGCTCCTGGGACACCCGACAGATGTTTTTC.

Relative to its sample, this clone is hyperexpanded. The V and J genes are TRDV1 and TRDJ1, with 12 nucleotides matching TRDD3. Germline values: CDR1 TSWWSYY, CDR2 QGS. There are 26 residues in the CDR3. The trim removed 3 bases at V and 0 bases at J, leaving 32 bases unmatched. CDR3 loop: CALGDIPSSRTGGYPTFSTYTDKLIF. The DNA for the CDR3 is TGTGCTCTTGGGGACATTCCTTCCTCTCGTACTGGGGGATACCCTACTTTTTCTACGTACACCGATAAACTCATCTTT.

In regard to this clone: A single base separates this from a much larger clone, so it may be a read error. The genes are TRDV2 and TRDJ1, with D possibly TRDD3 on 5 matching bases. Because TCRdb records no J gene, it was assigned here through a match of the DNA to germline. V gave up 1 base and J gave up 1 base, with 9 bases separating them. CDR1 is GEAIGNYY and CDR2 is EKD in the germline V gene. This CDR3 comprises 14 residues. Here the CDR3 reads CACDTEGFTDKLIF. CDR3 sequence (DNA): TGTGCCTGTGACACGGAGGGATTCACCGATAAACTCATCTTT.